This passage covers 22 T cell receptor beta chains from one sample sequenced in a study of Ad26.COV2.S vaccination and SARS-CoV-2 variants. Method: immunoSEQ multiplex PCR; TCRdb's copy keeps in-frame clones and lacks some. Of hundreds of thousands of clones in the sample, about 91% were seen once. The treatment here: over 15 received Ad26.COV2.S at low or high dose, single or two shots; 5 received placebo; per-sample allocation not given. It was on day 63 after the first vaccine or placebo injection that samples were taken. The sample consisted of peripheral blood, taken in a trial of Ad26.COV2.S vaccine versus placebo. Receptors originate from a person between 18 and 65 years old who received the Ad26.COV2.S COVID-19 vaccine or a placebo.

The chain carries TRBV3-1 (or the pseudogene TRBV3-2) and TRBJ1-2; a weak D match, TRBD1 (5 bases). The V gene's germline CDR1 is LGHDT and CDR2 YNNKEL (reference sequence). Deletions cut 3 bases from V and 7 bases from J, with 12 bases between. The CDR3 consists of 13 residues. CDR3 protein: CASSHLQDVGYTF. The CDR3 coding sequence is TGTGCCAGCAGCCATCTACAGGATGTTGGCTACACCTTC.

The chain combines TRBV30 with TRBJ1-3, with 11 bases aligning to TRBD1. The germline V gene has CDR1 GTSNPN and CDR2 SVGIG (reference sequence). J gave up 0 bases and V 6 bases, and 7 bases lay outside the gene matches. The CDR3 consists of 16 residues. In DNA, the CDR3 is TGTGCCTGTCCCGGGACAGGGGGGTTCTCTGGAAACACCATATATTTT. It specifies CACPGTGGFSGNTIYF.

The count of this clone is one. The chain carries TRBV6-5 and TRBJ2-3; 8 bases are a match to TRBD2. Germline V CDR1 and CDR2: MNHEY, SVGAGI. The CDR3 has 15 residues. V shed 5 bases, J shed 0 bases, and the junction held 4 bases outside the gene matches. The CDR3 loop reads CASSPTGGSTDTQYF. CDR3 coding DNA: TGTGCCAGCAGTCCCACGGGAGGGAGCACAGATACGCAGTATTTT.

J is TRBJ1-2 and V is TRBV7-8; D might be TRBD1 (5 bases). The germline gives CDR1 SGHVS, CDR2 FQNEAQ. Between the trimmed V and J ends, which lost 5 bases and 4 bases, there was a span of 17 bases. The CDR3 length is 15 residues. The CDR3 region has the DNA TGTGCCAGCAGCATAACTACAGGCTTGGTCTATGGCTACACCTTC. Translated: CASSITTGLVYGYTF.

This chain joins TRBV18 and TRBJ2-2; D remains unclear. V was cut by 1 base and J by 5 bases, with 14 bases left in between. Germline V CDR1 and CDR2: KGHSH, LQKENI. The CDR3 spans 16 residues. The CDR3 spells CASSPRVNPVTGELFF. CDR3 in DNA: TGTGCCAGCTCACCACGAGTAAACCCGGTGACCGGGGAGCTGTTTTTT.

This clone was seen just once. This chain links TRBV29-1 with TRBJ2-1; 9 bases fit TRBD2. Germline trimming cut 1 base from V and 3 bases from J; bases unmatched to any gene: 7. The V gene's germline CDR1 is SQVTM and CDR2 ANQGSEA. The CDR3 runs to 16 residues. The CDR3 DNA reads as TGCAGCGTTGAAGGCGGGAGGGCCTCCTACTACAATGAGCAGTTCTTC. Its translation is CSVEGGRASYYNEQFF.

V usage is TRBV4-2 and J usage is TRBJ1-1; maybe TRBD1 (5 bases). V dropped 1 base and J dropped 3 bases, with 15 bases sitting between them. The CDR3 is 16 amino acids. Germline CDR1 is LGHNA and CDR2 is YNFKEQ. CDR3 residues: CASSQAMGIRDTEAFF. The CDR3 DNA sequence: TGTGCCAGCAGCCAAGCTATGGGTATCAGGGACACTGAAGCTTTCTTT.

The V call is TRBV5-6, the J call TRBJ1-4, with unresolved D. V was pared by 2 bases and J by 7 bases, with 12 bases between. The CDR3 length is 14 residues. Germline-derived CDR1 and CDR2 are SGHDT and YYEEEE. The CDR3 here is CASSFRGDGEKLFF. In DNA, the CDR3 is TGTGCCAGCAGCTTCCGGGGAGATGGTGAAAAACTGTTTTTT.

The V call is TRBV2, the J call TRBJ2-3, with 13 bases aligning to TRBD2. Germline V gene data show CDR1 as SNHLY and CDR2 as FYNNEI. The CDR3 spans 14 residues. V lost 7 bases, J lost 5 bases, and 3 bases stayed unmatched. CDR3 region: CASKLAGGIDTQYF. The CDR3 DNA reads as TGTGCCAGCAAACTAGCGGGAGGGATAGATACGCAGTATTTT.

V gene TRBV5-4 combines with J gene TRBJ1-2, with a tentative D call TRBD1 (5 bases). This CDR3 has 17 amino acids. Trimming shortened V by 5 bases and J by 0 bases, and 20 bases separated the two germline ends. Germline V gene data show CDR1 as SGHNT and CDR2 as YYREEE (reference sequence). The CDR3 DNA is TGTGCCAGCAGGGACTTGTCAGGGTTTGAGGCTAACTATGGCTACACCTTC. Its translation is CASRDLSGFEANYGYTF.

This sequence joins TRBV19 and TRBJ1-6; D not certain. The ends were cut back, 8 bases at V and 8 bases at J, with 10 bases in the middle. CDR3 length equals 12 residues. Germline-derived CDR1 and CDR2 are LNHDA and SQIVND (reference sequence). CDR3 loop: CASQVGDSPLHF. In DNA, the CDR3 is TGTGCCAGTCAGGTCGGAGATTCACCCCTCCACTTT.

The chain has TRBV30 and TRBJ2-7, with 7 nucleotides matching TRBD2. J was trimmed by 3 bases and V by 3 bases; bases with no gene match: 5. In germline, CDR1 is GTSNPN, CDR2 SVGIG (reference sequence). The CDR3 runs to 13 residues. Here the CDR3 reads CAWRVGGYYEQYF. CDR3 bases: TGTGCCTGGAGAGTGGGAGGGTACTACGAGCAGTACTTC.

V usage is TRBV5-5 and J usage is TRBJ2-7; 10 bases are shared with TRBD2. The CDR3 has 15 amino acids. V was clipped by 3 bases and J by 7 bases; unmatched bases: 10. CDR1 is SGHKS and CDR2 is YYEKEE in the germline V gene (reference sequence). The CDR3 bases are TGTGCCAGCAGCTGGGCTGGGGCTAGCGGGAGTGAGCAGTACGTC. Amino acid sequence: CASSWAGASGSEQYV.

V gene TRBV9 combines with J gene TRBJ2-2, with D possibly matching TRBD1 (5 bases). Germline CDR1 reads SGDLS; CDR2 reads YYNGEE. The CDR3 loop spans 17 amino acids. The V end was cut by 1 base, the J end by 2 bases, with 15 bases between. CDR3 DNA: TGTGCCAGCAGCGTAAATTTCCGAGACAGCAACACCGGGGAGCTGTTTTTT. Translated: CASSVNFRDSNTGELFF. Supplemented by reference TRBV9 and TRBJ2-2, the full variable domain reads DSGVTQTPKHLITATGQRVTLRCSPRSGDLSVYWYQQSLDQGLQFLIQYYNGEERAKGNILERFSAQQFPDLHSELNLSSLELGDSALYFCASSVNFRDSNTGELFFGEGSRLTVL.

The chain recombines TRBV5-1 with TRBJ1-1; the D gene is possibly TRBD1 (6 bases). Germline CDR1 and CDR2: SGHRS and YFSETQ. CDR3 length: 14 residues. Trimming shortened V by 5 bases and J by 1 base, and 12 bases separated the two germline ends. The CDR3 region is CASRGGDWNTEAFF. The CDR3, as DNA: TGCGCCAGCAGGGGGGGCGATTGGAACACTGAAGCTTTCTTT.

This clone came up once. The chain is built from TRBV5-1 and TRBJ1-6, with D tentatively TRBD1 (6 bases). The germline CDR1 and CDR2 sequences are SGHRS and YFSETQ. This CDR3 has 14 amino acids. Trimming took 1 base from V and 9 from J, leaving 11 bases between them. DNA of the CDR3: TGCGCCAGCAGCTTGCAAGGGGGGTCTTCACCCCTCCACTTT. It is translated as CASSLQGGSSPLHF.

The J gene is TRBJ1-1, the V gene TRBV11-1; D might be TRBD1 (5 bases). This CDR3 is 14 amino acids long. V lost 5 bases, J lost 5 bases, and 15 bases lay in between. Germline CDR1 reads SGHAT; CDR2 reads FQDESV (reference sequence). CDR3 nucleotide sequence: TGTGCCAGCAGCGCACCCGGGGGGGTTACTGAAGCTTTCTTT. Protein: CASSAPGGVTEAFF.

This sequence joins TRBV5-5 and TRBJ1-5, with D possibly being TRBD1 (5 bases). Germline V gene sequence: CDR1 SGHKS, CDR2 YYEKEE (reference sequence). The V end lost 3 bases, the J end lost 5 bases, and 12 bases lay between the germline ends. The CDR3 consists of 14 residues. The CDR3 DNA follows: TGTGCCAGCAGCTCATTTGGAGGGGATCAGCCCCAGCATTTT. Translated, it gives CASSSFGGDQPQHF. The complete variable domain, with remaining parts taken from reference TRBV5-5 and TRBJ1-5, reads DAGVTQSPTHLIKTRGQQVTLRCSPISGHKSVSWYQQVLGQGPQFIFQYYEKEERGRGNFPDRFSARQFPNYSSELNVNALLLGDSALYLCASSSFGGDQPQHFGDGTRLSIL.

V and J are TRBV5-4 and TRBJ1-4, with D possibly matching TRBD1 (6 bases). Trimming took 4 bases from V and 7 from J, leaving 14 bases between them. Germline CDR1 is SGHNT and CDR2 is YYREEE (reference sequence). CDR3 length: 14 amino acids. CDR3: CASSLLGAREKLFF. The CDR3 DNA reads as TGTGCCAGCAGCCTGCTGGGGGCGCGTGAAAAACTGTTTTTT.

The chain recombines TRBV7-2 with TRBJ2-7; the match to TRBD2 covers 15 bases. The CDR3 spans 17 residues. The V segment lost 3 bases and the J segment 0 bases; nucleotides outside the gene matches: 3. Germline V gene lookup returns CDR1 SGHTA and CDR2 FQGNSA. As DNA, the CDR3 is TGTGCCAGCAGCTTCAGGACTAGCGGGGGGGCCTCCTACGAGCAGTACTTC. It specifies CASSFRTSGGASYEQYF.

V is TRBV15 and J is TRBJ2-7, with 7 positions matching TRBD1. The CDR3 spans 16 residues. V lost 1 base to trimming and J lost 3 bases; unmatched junction nucleotides: 9. The germline CDR1 and CDR2 sequences are LNHNV and YYDKDF (reference sequence). The CDR3 here is CATSRAEEGGLYEQYV. The DNA for the CDR3 is TGTGCCACCAGCAGAGCCGAGGAAGGGGGCCTCTACGAGCAGTACGTC.

The CDR3 DNA is TGTGCCTGGAGTGTGAATGGTAATCAGCCCCAGCATTTT. Its protein product is CAWSVNGNQPQHF. This rearrangement joins TRBV30 to TRBJ1-5; D is uncertain. The germline V gene has CDR1 GTSNPN and CDR2 SVGIG (reference sequence). The CDR3 has 13 amino acids. V was pared by 0 bases and J by 4 bases, with 7 bases between.